What follows are 17 T cell receptor beta chains derived from one specimen sequenced in a study of T cell changes during pregnancy in multiple sclerosis. Repertoires were generated with immunoSEQ multiplex PCR, while TCRdb's copy carries only in-frame clones and drops some. The data hold about 77,000 clones, with just over 90% observed a single time. The sequencing used peripheral blood, collected after pregnancy. Receptors originate from a female donor in good health, enrolled as a control in a pregnancy study.

The rearrangement joins TRBV6-5 to TRBJ2-7, with 7 bases identical to TRBD2. This CDR3 comprises 13 residues. V lost 7 bases and J lost 4; bases outside the gene matches: 7. In germline, CDR1 is MNHEY, CDR2 SVGAGI. The CDR3 here is CASKVGGRYEQYF. CDR3 sequence (DNA): TGTGCCAGCAAGGTCGGGGGGAGGTACGAGCAGTACTTC.

This chain connects TRBV19 to TRBJ2-1, with 16 bases fitting TRBD2. This CDR3 has 20 residues. Trimming at V came to 3 bases and at J to 5 bases, leaving 13 bases not matched to a gene. Germline V gene data show CDR1 as LNHDA and CDR2 as SQIVND (reference sequence). The CDR3 loop is CASSIKGLAGGPWSHNEQFF. CDR3 DNA: TGTGCCAGTAGTATCAAGGGACTAGCGGGGGGGCCATGGTCTCACAATGAGCAGTTCTTC.

The rearrangement joins TRBV9 to TRBJ1-1; 7 positions match TRBD1. CDR1 is SGDLS and CDR2 is YYNGEE in the germline V gene. The CDR3 extends over 14 amino acids. V lost 5 bases and J lost 6; bases outside the gene matches: 10. The CDR3 coding sequence is TGTGCCAGCAGTCTCACAGGGGAGTTGGCTGAAGCTTTCTTT. It encodes CASSLTGELAEAFF.

V and J are TRBV18 and TRBJ1-4, with TRBD1 as a possible D gene (5 bases). In germline, CDR1 is KGHSH, CDR2 LQKENI. The CDR3 covers 17 residues. V lost 3 bases, J lost 4 bases, and 18 bases lay in between. CDR3 amino acids: CASSPSRSGRGNEKLFF. The CDR3 coding sequence is TGTGCCAGCTCACCTAGTCGGTCAGGGCGCGGTAATGAAAAACTGTTTTTT.

The CDR3 DNA is TGTGCCAGCAGTTACCAGTCTGGGGCTCGCTCAGATACGCAGTATTTT. Amino acid sequence: CASSYQSGARSDTQYF. The chain is built from TRBV6-5 and TRBJ2-3, with a tentative D call TRBD1 (5 bases). Germline loops: CDR1 MNHEY, CDR2 SVGAGI. With 2 bases removed from V and 4 bases from J, the gap between germline ends came to 16 bases. This CDR3 spans 16 amino acids.

This clone was seen just once. The V and J genes are TRBV7-9 and TRBJ2-5; a possible D gene is TRBD2 (5 bases). Per the germline V gene, CDR1 is SEHNR and CDR2 is FQNEAQ (reference sequence). V lost 2 bases, J lost 5 bases, and 9 bases lay in between. The CDR3 extends over 13 amino acids. The CDR3 sequence is CASSLLGGETQYF. The CDR3 DNA reads TGTGCCAGCAGCTTACTTGGCGGGGAGACCCAGTACTTC. Filled out from reference TRBV7-9 and TRBJ2-5, the complete variable domain reads DTGVSQNPRHKITKRGQNVTFRCDPISEHNRLYWYRQTLGQGPEFLTYFQNEAQLEKSRLLSDRFSAERPKGSFSTLEIQRTEQGDSAMYLCASSLLGGETQYFGPGTRLLVL.

The chain is built from TRBV2 and TRBJ2-3; the match to TRBD1 covers 8 bases. The CDR3 sequence is 15 residues long. The germline V gene has CDR1 SNHLY and CDR2 FYNNEI. Trimming removed 4 bases from V and 1 base from J; junction bases left unmatched: 4. The DNA for the CDR3 is TGTGCCAGCAGTGCCGACAGGGGACGCACAGATACGCAGTATTTT. Its protein product is CASSADRGRTDTQYF.

This chain connects TRBV2 to TRBJ2-7; possible D gene TRBD2, 6 bases. The germline CDR1 and CDR2 sequences are SNHLY and FYNNEI. This CDR3 is built from 13 residues. Trimming shortened V by 7 bases and J by 7 bases, and 17 bases separated the two germline ends. CDR3 loop: CASKRLSGGEQYF. The CDR3 DNA reads as TGTGCCAGCAAACGCCTGTCTGGGGGGGAGCAGTACTTC. Variable domain in full (rest from reference TRBV2 and TRBJ2-7): EPEVTQTPSHQVTQMGQEVILRCVPISNHLYFYWYRQILGQKVEFLVSFYNNEISEKSEIFDDQFSVERPDGSNFTLKIRSTKLEDSAMYFCASKRLSGGEQYFGPGTRLTVT.

The CDR3 sequence is CASSLELAGGEQYF. CDR3 nucleotides: TGTGCCAGCAGCTTAGAATTAGCGGGGGGCGAGCAGTACTTC. The rearrangement joins TRBV7-2 to TRBJ2-7; 10 nucleotides align to TRBD2. With V trimmed by 1 base and J by 6 bases, 3 bases remained unmatched. The CDR3 totals 14 residues. Per the germline V gene, CDR1 is SGHTA and CDR2 is FQGNSA.

The chain has TRBV7-3 and TRBJ2-2; no definite D call. V gave up 5 bases and J gave up 2 bases, with 9 bases separating them. This CDR3 comprises 14 residues. Germline values: CDR1 SGHTA, CDR2 FQGTGA. The CDR3 coding sequence is TGTGCCAGCAGCCGGCAGGTTAACACCGGGGAGCTGTTTTTT. Encoded protein: CASSRQVNTGELFF.

The chain is built from TRBV6-5 and TRBJ2-1; 10 nucleotides line up with TRBD1. The trim removed 7 bases at V and 5 bases at J, leaving 8 bases unmatched. Looked up from germline, CDR1 is MNHEY and CDR2 is SVGAGI. CDR3 length equals 15 residues. This CDR3 is CASNYAGQGNNEQFF. CDR3 nucleotides: TGTGCCAGCAACTACGCGGGACAGGGGAACAATGAGCAGTTCTTC.

J is TRBJ1-2 and V is TRBV20-1; no reliable D call. The germline CDR1 and CDR2 sequences are DFQATT and SNEGSKA (reference sequence). Trimming took off 0 bases at V and 7 bases at J, with 6 bases between the two ends. CDR3 length equals 11 residues. The CDR3 DNA reads TGCAGTGCTAGAGACCTCCGTGGCTACACCTTC. As protein: CSARDLRGYTF.

The rearrangement joins TRBV19 to TRBJ1-4; D is ambiguous. CDR3 length: 15 residues. The V end was cut by 4 bases, the J end by 5 bases, with 14 bases between. Germline V gives CDR1 LNHDA, CDR2 SQIVND (reference sequence). The CDR3 region has the DNA TGTGCCAGTAGTACCAGACCTCGAGGGAATGAAAAACTGTTTTTT. Translation: CASSTRPRGNEKLFF.

The rearrangement uses TRBV28 and TRBJ1-3; D call uncertain. The V and J ends lost 6 bases and 0 bases respectively, with 27 bases between them. The germline V gene encodes CDR1 MDHEN and CDR2 SYDVKM. The CDR3 totals 20 residues. The CDR3 loop reads CASSYHTASRIVSSGNTIYF. DNA for the CDR3: TGTGCCAGCAGCTACCATACAGCTTCCCGCATTGTTAGCTCTGGAAACACCATATATTTT.

The chain combines TRBV27 with TRBJ2-1; TRBD2 matches at 9 bases. Germline CDR1 is MNHEY and CDR2 is SMNVEV (reference sequence). The CDR3 is made up of 14 amino acids. Trimming at V came to 2 bases and at J to 9 bases, leaving 5 bases not matched to a gene. The CDR3 loop reads CASSLRAGGVEQFF. In DNA form, the CDR3 reads TGTGCCAGCAGTTTAAGGGCGGGAGGGGTTGAGCAGTTCTTC.

V and J are TRBV28 and TRBJ1-1; TRBD1 might be the D (5 bases). The CDR3 consists of 15 residues. CDR1 and CDR2 from the germline V gene are MDHEN and SYDVKM. V lost 5 bases to trimming and J lost 1 base, with 14 bases between them. This CDR3 reads CASSHTGLTNTEAFF. CDR3 bases: TGTGCCAGCAGTCACACGGGACTCACGAACACTGAAGCTTTCTTT.

The chain is built from TRBV27 and TRBJ2-7, with 8 bases identical to TRBD1. V trimming: 8 bases; J trimming: 3 bases; junction bases outside the gene matches: 12. The CDR3 spans 15 residues. Germline CDR1 reads MNHEY; CDR2 reads SMNVEV (reference sequence). The CDR3 spells CASAPTGGTFYEQYF. CDR3 DNA: TGTGCCAGCGCCCCAACAGGGGGTACTTTCTACGAGCAGTACTTC.